The rows below give T cell receptor beta chains drawn from one sample of a study of blood T cell repertoires in COVID-19. Data came from immunoSEQ multiplex PCR; TCRdb stores just in-frame clones and leaves some out. The repertoire holds about 320,000 clones, with around 85% as singletons. Input material: PBMCs or T cells enriched from blood (not recorded which). The source is a woman in her thirties who had been exposed to COVID-19. The CDR3 runs from the conserved cysteine through the conserved F or W. A D gene is named only where the DNA matches it firmly. A row's size may be missing; if present it is once, few, many or a size class.

CDR3 DNA,CDR3 protein,clone size,D gene,V gene,J gene
TGTGCCAGCAGCCTCGATCTAGCGGGAGCCAGGAATGAGCAGTTCTTC,CASSLDLAGARNEQFF,once,TRBD2,TRBV4-2,TRBJ2-1
TGTGCCAGCAGTTTATCAGGGGGGCAAGAGACCCAGTACTTC,CASSLSGGQETQYF,.,.,TRBV28,TRBJ2-5
TGTGCCAGCAGACCCGGGGGGACTAGCGGCTCCCGCGAGCAGTACTTC,CASRPGGTSGSREQYF,.,TRBD2,TRBV27,TRBJ2-7
TGTGCCAGTGGGACAGAATACGAGCAGTACTTC,CASGTEYEQYF,once,TRBD1,TRBV19,TRBJ2-7
TGTGCCAGCACCCCGACAGGGGGCTACGAGCAGTACTTC,CASTPTGGYEQYF,.,TRBD1,TRBV28,TRBJ2-7
TGCAGCGTTTACAGTTCCTCTGGGGCCAACGTCCTGACTTTC,CSVYSSSGANVLTF,.,.,TRBV29-1,TRBJ2-6
TGTGCCTGGAGTGTCGGGACTACCACGGAGCAGTACTTC,CAWSVGTTTEQYF,.,TRBD2,TRBV30,TRBJ2-7
TGTGCCACCAGCAGAGACAGGGTGTACAATTCACCCCTCCACTTT,CATSRDRVYNSPLHF,once,.,TRBV15,TRBJ1-6
TGTGCCAGCAGTCCAGGGCTATACGAGCAGTACTTC,CASSPGLYEQYF,few,.,TRBV27,TRBJ2-7
TGTGCCAGCGTCAGGACAGGAAGGAACACTGAAGCTTTCTTT,CASVRTGRNTEAFF,.,TRBD1,TRBV2,TRBJ1-1
TGTGCCAGCAGTTACCAGGGGATCTATGGCTACACCTTC,CASSYQGIYGYTF,.,.,TRBV28,TRBJ1-2
TGTGCCAGCACCTCCAACGGGGGGAACACTGAAGCTTTCTTT,CASTSNGGNTEAFF,.,.,TRBV28,TRBJ1-1
TGCGCCAGCAGTCAATCGAGGGAGGTCATTGGCTACACCTTC,CASSQSREVIGYTF,.,.,TRBV23-1,TRBJ1-2
TGTGCCAGCAGTTTCCTAAGGACAGCTCCTCCCTACGAGCAGTACTTC,CASSFLRTAPPYEQYF,.,.,TRBV28,TRBJ2-7
TGTGCCAGTAGTATATCGACAGGGGTAAATTCACCCCTCCACTTT,CASSISTGVNSPLHF,.,TRBD1,TRBV19,TRBJ1-6
TGCGCCAGCAGACGAAGCGCCCCCTACTATGGCTACACCTTC,CASRRSAPYYGYTF,.,.,TRBV5-1,TRBJ1-2
TGTGCCAGCAGCTTACCTAGCACAGATACGCAGTATTTT,CASSLPSTDTQYF,.,.,TRBV11-2,TRBJ2-3
TGTGCCAGCAGCTCCCTTGGCCAGGCGATTTCGGATGGCTACACCTTC,CASSSLGQAISDGYTF,.,.,TRBV7-2,TRBJ1-2
TGTGCCAGCGCGACCGGGACAGGGGGGTATGGCTACACCTTC,CASATGTGGYGYTF,once,TRBD1,TRBV11-2,TRBJ1-2
TGCAGCGTCGCGACAGGGGGTGGCAAAAACATTCAGTACTTC,CSVATGGGKNIQYF,once,TRBD1,TRBV29-1,TRBJ2-4
TGCGCCAGCAGCCAAGGGACAGGGAGGGTCGGGAACACTGAAGCTTTCTTT,CASSQGTGRVGNTEAFF,.,TRBD1,TRBV4-3,TRBJ1-1
TGTGCCAGCTCCCCCGGGGGAACCCTTTATTGGCAGTATTTT,CASSPGGTLYWQYF,.,.,TRBV9,TRBJ2-3
TGTGCCAGCAGTCCCGGGAGAAGGGTCCAGCATTTT,CASSPGRRVQHF,.,.,TRBV28,TRBJ1-5
TGCGCCAGCAGCTTTGAAGGGGACAGCACTGAAGCTTTCTTT,CASSFEGDSTEAFF,.,TRBD1,TRBV5-1,TRBJ1-1
TGCGCCAGCAGCTTGGTAGGGGTTGGAAACACCATATATTTT,CASSLVGVGNTIYF,many,.,TRBV5-1,TRBJ1-3
TGTGCCAGCAGCTCTACAGGGGTGAATGAAAAACTGTTTTTT,CASSSTGVNEKLFF,.,TRBD1,TRBV7-2,TRBJ1-4
TGTGCCAGCAGCTTAGCGGGGACAGGGGGCAGTTATTCACCCCTCCACTTT,CASSLAGTGGSYSPLHF,.,TRBD1,TRBV7-9,TRBJ1-6
TGCGCCAGCGGAGTCTCCTACGAGCAGTACTTC,CASGVSYEQYF,.,.,TRBV10-2,TRBJ2-7
TGCGCCAGCAGCACCATGGGACAGGGTGGAGAGACCCAGTACTTC,CASSTMGQGGETQYF,.,TRBD1,TRBV5-1,TRBJ2-5